These T cell receptor beta chains were read from a single sample in a study of CD8 T cells in Susac syndrome. One entry per CDR3 protein, called by TCRdb with MiXCR from the immunoSEQ multiplex PCR reads. The table has roughly 140,000 distinct CDR3 sequences, almost 96% seen once. The sample was CD4+ T cells from PBMCs. These receptors all stem from a human donor with Susac syndrome. Both conserved end residues are part of each CDR3.

j_call | v_call | cdr3_aa
TRBJ2-5 | TRBV1 | CTSSQHVAGESRETQYF
TRBJ2-7 | TRBV23-1 | CASSQPLGHRRIYEQYF
TRBJ2-3 | TRBV2 | CASSEQRGSTDTQYF
TRBJ1-1 | TRBV6-5 | CASYRDNSVTEAFF
TRBJ2-3 | TRBV6-1 | CASSPPGRLAPDTQYF
TRBJ1-5 | TRBV11-2 | CASSHTTGNQPQHF
TRBJ1-1 | TRBV15 | CATSRTGQGGEAFF
TRBJ1-2 | TRBV6-5 | CASSSGTVTGYTF
TRBJ2-1 | TRBV9 | CASSAGGVGGNEQFF
TRBJ1-2 | TRBV29-1 | CSVVRVGMESAGGRGYTF
TRBJ2-1 | TRBV10-1 | CASSGASYNEQFF
TRBJ2-7 | TRBV5-1 | CASSQGTGHEQYF
TRBJ2-7 | TRBV5-4 | CASSPYGPQGVSRGEQYF
TRBJ2-7 | TRBV24-1 | CATSGPGQGSDEQYF
TRBJ1-6 | TRBV20-1 | CSASPQQTYNSPLHF
TRBJ2-1 | TRBV4-1 | CASSQDNAGGGQFF
TRBJ1-1 | TRBV6-5 | CASRVRGPNTEAFF
TRBJ2-1 | TRBV20-1 | CSAGIYNEQFF
TRBJ2-7 | TRBV29-1 | CSVQRDSPYEQYF
TRBJ2-4 | TRBV20-1 | CSARSRGARTKNIQYF
TRBJ1-6 | TRBV5-6 | CASSWGPRGNSPLHF
TRBJ1-1 | TRBV4-1 | CASSPRSGTMNTEAFF
TRBJ2-7 | TRBV9 | CASSPGRSGPYEQYF
TRBJ2-5 | TRBV4-1 | CASSQFWQKETQYF
TRBJ2-1 | TRBV20-1 | CSARGGLAGGNEQFF
TRBJ2-5 | TRBV19 | CASSISRPYQETQYF
TRBJ2-4 | TRBV2 | CASSEGPKNIQYF
TRBJ2-7 | TRBV7-3 | CASSLTGAREQYF
TRBJ2-3 | TRBV2 | CASGPGVGGNTDTQYF
TRBJ2-5 | TRBV29-1 | CSVRGGEKAQYF
TRBJ2-7 | TRBV28 | CASSRMGAGGPKEQYF
TRBJ1-5 | TRBV15 | CATSRLQGGNQPQHF
TRBJ2-4 | TRBV7-2 | CASSHNRENIQYF
TRBJ2-1 | TRBV29-1 | CSGGALSYNEQFF
TRBJ2-5 | TRBV5-1 | CASSFGRIQETQYF
TRBJ1-2 | TRBV5-6 | CASSRRDRVYGYTF
TRBJ2-3 | TRBV11-2 | CASSSTKTNTQYF
TRBJ1-1 | TRBV29-1 | CSVERLFMNTEAFF
TRBJ1-4 | TRBV6-1 | CASSRRGTGGNEKLFF
TRBJ2-7 | TRBV7-9 | CASSHNTAHEQYF